This TCR beta chain was found in a study of shared clonotypes between healthy human individuals. Study results and limitations: Naive subsets usually exceeded memory subsets in estimated richness.

Sequencing was performed with immunoSEQ multiplex PCR; in TCRdb, only in-frame clones are kept and a portion is missing. The sample has some 2,000,000 clones; more than 90% are singletons. Remarks on this clone: Its target is not known.

Every contributor of samples was a Caucasian grown-up residing in Nashville, Tennessee. Trimming cost V 0 bases and J 2 bases; bases outside gene matches: 8. The CDR3 is 16 residues long. CDR1 and CDR2 from the germline V gene are SGHRS and YFSETQ. The receptor was isolated from a man younger than 35 in good health. Sequencing input: naive CD4+ T cells sorted from blood. Subset defined: CD45RA+ positively selected. The V and J genes are TRBV5-1 and TRBJ2-7, with 7 nucleotides matching TRBD1. CDR3 DNA sequence: TGCGCCAGCAGCTTGGATGGTTGGACAGGAGCCTACGAGCAGTACTTC. It is translated as CASSLDGWTGAYEQYF.